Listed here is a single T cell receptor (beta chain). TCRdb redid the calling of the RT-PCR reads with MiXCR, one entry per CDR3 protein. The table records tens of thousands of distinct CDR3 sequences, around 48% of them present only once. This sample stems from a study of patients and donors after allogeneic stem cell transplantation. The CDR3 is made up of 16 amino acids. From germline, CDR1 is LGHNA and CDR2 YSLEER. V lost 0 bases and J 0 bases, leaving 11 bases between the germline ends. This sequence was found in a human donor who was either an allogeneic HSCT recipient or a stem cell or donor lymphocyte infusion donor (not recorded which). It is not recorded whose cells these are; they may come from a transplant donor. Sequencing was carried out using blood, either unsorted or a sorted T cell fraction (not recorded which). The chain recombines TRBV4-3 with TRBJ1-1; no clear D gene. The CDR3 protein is CASSQESGRLNTEAFF. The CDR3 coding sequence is TGCGCCAGCAGCCAAGAAAGCGGACGATTGAACACTGAAGCTTTCTTT.